Below are 15 T cell receptor beta chains sequenced from a single sample in a study of spatial heterogeneity in lung cancer. Documented time point: sample taken at primary tumor resection. Frozen PBMC, nontumor lung or tumor provided whole RNA, which was sequenced unsorted. TCRdb redid the calling of the 5' RACE reads with MiXCR, one entry per CDR3 protein. The sample has tens of thousands of distinct CDR3 sequences; around 5.5% are singletons. The sequences come from PBMCs, collected at surgery. The receptor set was obtained from a male donor with early-stage non-small cell lung cancer.

The chain employs TRBV5-4 and TRBJ1-1; D may be TRBD1 (6 bases). V dropped 7 bases and J dropped 5 bases, with 18 bases sitting between them. Germline lookup yields CDR1 SGHNT and CDR2 YYREEE (reference sequence). This CDR3 contains 14 residues. The CDR3 nucleotides read TGTGCCAGCGGCGAACAGGGTCGAAGGACTGAAGCTTTCTTT. Residues: CASGEQGRRTEAFF.

This clonotype was found many times. The chain employs TRBV10-3 and TRBJ2-7; 10 positions match TRBD1. With 6 bases clipped from V and 4 bases from J, the junction kept 6 bases outside the gene matches. The CDR3 is 14 amino acids. Germline lookup yields CDR1 ENHRY and CDR2 SYGVKD. The CDR3 DNA reads TGTGCCATCAGCACCGGGACAGGGGAGTACGAGCAGTACTTC. Translating gives CAISTGTGEYEQYF.

Many counts were recorded for this clonotype. In nucleotides, the CDR3 is TGTGCCAGCCAGGGAGGAGGGGTGCCCCAGCATTTT. This codes for CASQGGGVPQHF. The chain couples TRBV2 to TRBJ1-5; possible D gene TRBD1, 5 bases. The length of the CDR3 is 12 residues. CDR1 SNHLY and CDR2 FYNNEI come from the germline V gene. The ends were cut back, 8 bases at V and 9 bases at J, with 14 bases in the middle.

This clonotype was seen ten or more times. The chain couples TRBV7-2 to TRBJ1-2; D may be TRBD1 (6 bases). The V and J ends lost 5 bases and 2 bases respectively, with 15 bases between them. CDR3 length: 15 amino acids. From germline, CDR1 is SGHTA and CDR2 FQGNSA. CDR3 sequence (DNA): TGTGCCAGCAGCCCCCCCCAGGGGCGCAACTATGGCTACACCTTC. Translating gives CASSPPQGRNYGYTF.

This clonotype was counted ten times or more. This chain connects TRBV20-1 to TRBJ2-1; TRBD1 matches at 9 bases. The V and J ends lost 3 bases and 9 bases, in that order; junction bases with no gene match: 9. Germline V gene sequence: CDR1 DFQATT, CDR2 SNEGSKA (reference sequence). The CDR3 is made up of 14 amino acids. The CDR3 sequence is CSARVRQGVGEQFF. The CDR3 DNA reads as TGCAGTGCTAGGGTGCGACAGGGGGTCGGTGAGCAGTTCTTC.

This clonotype was picked up many times. The chain links TRBV20-1 to TRBJ1-5, with D unclear. Per germline, CDR1 DFQATT and CDR2 SNEGSKA (reference sequence). V gave up 0 bases and J gave up 7 bases, with 13 bases separating them. This CDR3 is 14 amino acids long. CDR3 loop: CSAREGSLDQPQHF. As DNA, the CDR3 is TGCAGTGCTAGAGAGGGCAGTCTTGACCAGCCCCAGCATTTT.

At least ten counts were recorded for this clonotype. V and J are TRBV7-9 and TRBJ1-4; D may be TRBD1 (6 bases). V was clipped by 1 base and J by 5 bases, with 14 bases between them. The germline CDR1 and CDR2 sequences are SEHNR and FQNEAQ (reference sequence). There are 16 residues in the CDR3. The CDR3 region has the DNA TGTGCCAGCAGCTTAGGGACAGCCCAAAGCAATGAAAAACTGTTTTTT. This gives the protein CASSLGTAQSNEKLFF.

In its sample, this clonotype was seen many times. V is TRBV5-4 and J is TRBJ2-2, with D hard to call. This CDR3 spans 14 amino acids. The germline V gene encodes CDR1 SGHNT and CDR2 YYREEE (reference sequence). The V and J ends lost 4 bases and 1 base respectively, with 8 bases between them. As DNA, the CDR3 is TGTGCCAGCAGCCCCAGGCAGAACACCGGGGAGCTGTTTTTT. This translates into CASSPRQNTGELFF.

This chain joins TRBV5-5 and TRBJ2-5; no definite D call. The germline V gene has CDR1 SGHKS and CDR2 YYEKEE (reference sequence). V was pared by 0 bases and J by 5 bases, with 5 bases between. CDR3 size: 12 residues. The DNA of the CDR3 is TGTGCCAGCAGCTTGGTTATGGAGACCCAGTACTTC. Its protein product is CASSLVMETQYF.

Ten or more counts support this clonotype. The chain recombines TRBV11-3 with TRBJ2-3, with 9 bases lining up with TRBD1. CDR3 size: 17 residues. J gave up 3 bases and V 0 bases, and 7 bases lay outside the gene matches. Germline CDR1 reads SGHNT; CDR2 reads YENEEA. CDR3 bases: TGTGCCAGCAGCTTAGATCTAGGGACAGGGCTAACAGATACGCAGTATTTT. Encoded protein: CASSLDLGTGLTDTQYF.

The table lists this clonotype with many counts. The chain is built from TRBV5-1 and TRBJ2-3; D gene unclear. Trimming removed 1 base from V and 0 bases from J, with 3 bases in between. The CDR3 has 13 residues. CDR1 and CDR2 from the germline V gene are SGHRS and YFSETQ. CDR3 DNA: TGCGCCAGCAGCTTGTTAAGCACAGATACGCAGTATTTT. It yields the protein CASSLLSTDTQYF. Filled out from reference TRBV5-1 and TRBJ2-3, the complete variable domain reads KAGVTQTPRYLIKTRGQQVTLSCSPISGHRSVSWYQQTPGQGLQFLFEYFSETQRNKGNFPGRFSGRQFSNSRSEMNVSTLELGDSALYLCASSLLSTDTQYFGPGTRLTVL.

This clonotype was recorded at least ten times. The V and J genes are TRBV5-1 and TRBJ2-1; possible D gene TRBD1, 6 bases. Germline-derived CDR1 and CDR2 are SGHRS and YFSETQ. This CDR3 region has 14 residues. The ends were cut back, 0 bases at V and 4 bases at J, with 8 bases in the middle. CDR3 loop: CASSLEDSYNEQFF. The CDR3 region has the DNA TGCGCCAGCAGCTTGGAGGACAGTTACAATGAGCAGTTCTTC. Full variable domain (rest looked up from reference TRBV5-1 and TRBJ2-1): KAGVTQTPRYLIKTRGQQVTLSCSPISGHRSVSWYQQTPGQGLQFLFEYFSETQRNKGNFPGRFSGRQFSNSRSEMNVSTLELGDSALYLCASSLEDSYNEQFFGPGTRLTVL.

The V gene is TRBV6-1, the J gene TRBJ2-7, with TRBD2 identical over 10 bases. V shed 7 bases, J shed 6 bases, and the junction held 6 bases outside the gene matches. The CDR3 spans 13 residues. The germline V gene encodes CDR1 MNHNS and CDR2 SASEGT. The CDR3: CASTSGGSVEQYF. The CDR3 coding sequence is TGTGCCAGCACTAGCGGGGGTTCAGTCGAGCAGTACTTC.

This clonotype has a count of ten or more. V is TRBV11-2 and J is TRBJ1-1; D is unresolved. The CDR3 is 13 residues long. Trimming stripped 5 bases from V and 0 bases from J, with 7 bases between. The germline CDR1 and CDR2 sequences are SGHAT and FQNNGV. CDR3 sequence reads: CASSATLNTEAFF. The DNA for the CDR3 is TGTGCCAGCAGCGCGACACTGAACACTGAAGCTTTCTTT.

The chain carries TRBV3-1 and TRBJ1-3; D is ambiguous. Germline loops: CDR1 LGHDT, CDR2 YNNKEL (reference sequence). This CDR3 region has 15 residues. With 4 bases removed from V and 2 bases from J, the gap between germline ends came to 12 bases. The CDR3 nucleotides read TGTGCCAGCAGCCGTCTACAGCTCGCTGGAAACACCATATATTTT. Translated: CASSRLQLAGNTIYF.